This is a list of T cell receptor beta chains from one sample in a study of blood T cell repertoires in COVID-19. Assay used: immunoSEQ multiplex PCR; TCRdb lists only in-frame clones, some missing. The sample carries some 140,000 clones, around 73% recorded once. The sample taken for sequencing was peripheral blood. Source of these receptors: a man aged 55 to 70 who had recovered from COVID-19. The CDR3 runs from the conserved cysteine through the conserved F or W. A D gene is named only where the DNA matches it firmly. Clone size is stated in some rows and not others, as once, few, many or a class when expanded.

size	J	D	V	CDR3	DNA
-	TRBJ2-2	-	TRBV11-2	CASSPVAGAGTGELFF	TGTGCCAGCAGCCCAGTCGCGGGGGCAGGGACCGGGGAGCTGTTTTTT
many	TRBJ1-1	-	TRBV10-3	CAISPTGLNTEAFF	TGTGCCATCAGTCCGACAGGCCTGAACACTGAAGCTTTCTTT
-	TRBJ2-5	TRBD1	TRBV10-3	CAIRPRQGETQYF	TGTGCCATCAGACCTCGACAGGGGGAGACCCAGTACTTC
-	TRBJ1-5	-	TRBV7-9	CASSLGAGGQPQHF	TGTGCCAGCAGCTTAGGGGCGGGGGGCCAGCCCCAGCATTTT
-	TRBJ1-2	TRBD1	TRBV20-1	CSASGRGQANYGYTF	TGCAGTGCTAGTGGGAGGGGGCAAGCAAACTATGGCTACACCTTC
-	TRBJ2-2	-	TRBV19	CASSTSGVTGELFF	TGTGCCAGTAGTACATCAGGGGTGACCGGGGAGCTGTTTTTT
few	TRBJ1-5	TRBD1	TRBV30	CAWSGTGSNQPQHF	TGTGCCTGGAGTGGGACAGGGAGCAATCAGCCCCAGCATTTT
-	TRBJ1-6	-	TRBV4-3	CASSQDARGSSYNSPLHF	TGCGCCAGCAGCCAAGACGCGCGGGGAAGCTCCTATAATTCACCCCTCCACTTT
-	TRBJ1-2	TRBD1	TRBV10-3	CAISGTGGLWGYTF	TGTGCCATCAGTGGGACAGGGGGCCTCTGGGGCTACACCTTC
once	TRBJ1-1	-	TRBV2	CASSTPVALMNTEAFF	TGTGCCAGCTCCACACCTGTCGCCCTCATGAACACTGAAGCTTTCTTT
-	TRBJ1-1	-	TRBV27	CASSSMTGNTEAFF	TGTGCCAGCAGTTCCATGACAGGGAACACTGAAGCTTTCTTT
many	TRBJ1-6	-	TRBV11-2	CASSFGRLANSPLHF	TGTGCCAGCAGCTTTGGGAGGCTAGCTAATTCACCCCTCCACTTT
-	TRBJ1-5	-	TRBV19	CASSIGRVGDNQPQHF	TGTGCCAGTAGTATAGGAAGGGTCGGGGACAATCAGCCCCAGCATTTT
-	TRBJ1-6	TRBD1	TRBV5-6	CASTGGRGTNSPLHF	TGTGCCAGCACTGGCGGCAGGGGGACAAATTCACCCCTCCACTTT
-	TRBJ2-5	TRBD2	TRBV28	CASSHSGGSQETQYF	TGTGCCAGCAGTCATAGCGGGGGGTCCCAAGAGACCCAGTACTTC
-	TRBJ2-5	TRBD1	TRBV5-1	CASSLGPGQAQETQYF	TGCGCCAGCAGCTTGGGGCCAGGACAGGCCCAAGAGACCCAGTACTTC
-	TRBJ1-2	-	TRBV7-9	CASSFDYGYTF	TGTGCCAGCAGCTTCGACTATGGCTACACCTTC
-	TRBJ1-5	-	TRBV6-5	CASGIGGTQPQHF	TGTGCCAGCGGCATAGGGGGAACCCAGCCCCAGCATTTT
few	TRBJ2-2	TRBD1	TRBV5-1	CASSSGTANTGELFF	TGCGCCAGCAGCTCCGGGACAGCGAACACCGGGGAGCTGTTTTTT
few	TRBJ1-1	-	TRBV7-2	CASSLAESTEAFF	TGTGCCAGCAGCTTAGCCGAGAGCACTGAAGCTTTCTTT
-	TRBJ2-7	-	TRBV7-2	CASSLGPGESYEQYF	TGTGCCAGCAGCTTAGGGCCAGGGGAGAGCTACGAGCAGTACTTC
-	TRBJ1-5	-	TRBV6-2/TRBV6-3	CASSPSGAGNQPQHF	TGTGCCAGCAGCCCCTCTGGGGCAGGGAATCAGCCCCAGCATTTT
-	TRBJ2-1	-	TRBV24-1	CATSDHYRFTGQFF	TGTGCCACCAGTGACCATTACCGGTTTACGGGGCAGTTCTTC
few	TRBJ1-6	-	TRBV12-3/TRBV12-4	CASTLGGSPLHF	TGTGCCAGCACCCTGGGGGGTTCACCCCTCCACTTT
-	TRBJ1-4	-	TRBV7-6	CASSLEGPNDEKLFF	TGTGCCAGCAGCTTAGAGGGGCCGAACGATGAAAAACTGTTTTTT
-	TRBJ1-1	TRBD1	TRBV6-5	CASSFLPGGAEAFF	TGTGCCAGCAGTTTTCTCCCAGGGGGCGCTGAAGCTTTCTTT
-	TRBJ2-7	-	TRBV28	CASSGQYPHEQYF	TGTGCCAGCAGTGGGCAGTACCCCCACGAGCAGTACTTC
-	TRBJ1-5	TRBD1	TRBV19	CASSIGTGASQPQHF	TGTGCCAGTAGTATCGGGACAGGAGCCTCTCAGCCCCAGCATTTT
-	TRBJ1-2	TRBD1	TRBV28	CASSLRGQESYGYTF	TGTGCCAGCAGTTTACGCGGACAGGAGTCCTATGGCTACACCTTC